This entry is about one T cell receptor beta chain. The germline V gene encodes CDR1 ENHRY and CDR2 SYGVKD. There are 14 residues in the CDR3. V lost 3 bases to trimming and J lost 6 bases; unmatched junction nucleotides: 2. This entry belongs to a study of blood T cell repertoires in COVID-19. Across the study: The United States, Italy and Spain supplied acute and convalescent COVID-19 samples.

As originally analysed: Reference gene primer amplification gave nucleated cell count estimates. Sequencing used immunoSEQ multiplex PCR; TCRdb keeps in-frame clones, though not all of them. The V and J calls and clone size were taken over from that table, and D and trimming were inferred from the DNA. The sample holds hundreds of thousands of clones; around 85% are singletons and the top ten take approximately 2.8%. The sample taken for sequencing was PBMCs or T cells enriched from blood (not recorded which). The rearrangement joins TRBV10-3 to TRBJ2-3; 11 nucleotides match TRBD1. The sequence was collected from a woman aged 50 to 60 in a cohort exposed to, infected with or recovered from COVID-19 (not recorded which). The CDR3 is CAISEWDRGDTQYF. The DNA of the CDR3 is TGTGCCATCAGTGAATGGGACAGGGGGGATACGCAGTATTTT.